These 17 T cell receptor beta chains came from one sample sequenced in a study of T cell repertoires in cytomegalovirus infection. Each CDR3 protein gets one entry after TCRdb re-called the reads with MiXCR. The sample shows roughly 230,000 distinct CDR3 sequences, under 25% of them seen only once. Sequencing input: CD8+ T cells from PBMCs. Source of these receptors: a human donor in good health (CMV status not recorded). Some clones in this sample may be carry-over from other donors' samples.

V gene TRBV7-6 combines with J gene TRBJ2-7, with 10 bases identical to TRBD1. CDR3 size: 14 residues. Germline loops: CDR1 SGHVS, CDR2 FNYEAQ. The V and J ends lost 3 bases and 7 bases, in that order; junction bases with no gene match: 6. The CDR3 reads CASSLPGQGREQYF. The CDR3 nucleotides read TGTGCCAGCAGCTTGCCGGGACAGGGGCGAGAGCAGTACTTC.

This clonotype appeared a few times. The J gene is TRBJ2-1, the V gene TRBV28, with 8 bases fitting TRBD2. The CDR3 is 15 residues long. V was clipped by 2 bases and J by 8 bases; unmatched bases: 8. Germline lookup yields CDR1 MDHEN and CDR2 SYDVKM. CDR3 residues: CASSLELAGKDEQFF. CDR3 nucleotides: TGTGCCAGCAGTTTAGAGCTAGCGGGTAAGGATGAGCAGTTCTTC.

V is TRBV19 and J is TRBJ2-1; 10 nucleotides match TRBD1. Per germline, CDR1 LNHDA and CDR2 SQIVND (reference sequence). V gave up 2 bases and J gave up 6 bases; unmatched junction bases: 4. The CDR3 is made up of 15 amino acids. In DNA, the CDR3 is TGTGCCAGTAGTATAAGTGACAGGGGGCCCAATGAGCAGTTCTTC. Its translation is CASSISDRGPNEQFF. The complete variable domain, with remaining parts taken from reference TRBV19 and TRBJ2-1, reads DGGITQSPKYLFRKEGQNVTLSCEQNLNHDAMYWYRQDPGQGLRLIYYSQIVNDFQKGDIAEGYSVSREKKESFPLTVTSAQKNPTAFYLCASSISDRGPNEQFFGPGTRLTVL.

J is TRBJ2-5 and V is TRBV7-6; 11 positions match TRBD2. With V trimmed by 3 bases and J by 5 bases, 8 bases remained unmatched. The CDR3 contains 16 residues. From germline, CDR1 is SGHVS and CDR2 FNYEAQ. CDR3 region: CASSFNSGGARETQYF. The CDR3 DNA reads TGTGCCAGCAGCTTTAATAGCGGGGGGGCGCGGGAGACCCAGTACTTC.

The gene calls are TRBV2 and TRBJ2-3; D is ambiguous. CDR3 length equals 17 residues. Trimming took 1 base from V and 0 from J, leaving 14 bases between them. Germline V gives CDR1 SNHLY, CDR2 FYNNEI. The CDR3 DNA follows: TGTGCCAGCAGTGAAGGGCCAGCCGGCCTCAGCACAGATACGCAGTATTTT. It translates to CASSEGPAGLSTDTQYF.

The chain has TRBV7-8 and TRBJ1-2, with D perhaps matching TRBD1 (5 bases). With 0 bases removed from V and 4 bases from J, the gap between germline ends came to 12 bases. Germline V gene data show CDR1 as SGHVS and CDR2 as FQNEAQ. The length of the CDR3 is 15 residues. The CDR3 reads CASSLATGRTYGYTF. Written as DNA, the CDR3 is TGTGCCAGCAGCTTAGCTACGGGGCGCACCTATGGCTACACCTTC.

This clonotype has just a few counts. The rearrangement links TRBV29-1 to TRBJ1-1, with D unclear. The germline V gene encodes CDR1 SQVTM and CDR2 ANQGSEA. The V gene lost 2 bases and the J gene lost 3 bases, with 4 bases spanning the gap. The CDR3 contains 11 residues. CDR3 DNA sequence: TGCAGCGTTGAACAGGACACTGAAGCTTTCTTT. Encoded protein: CSVEQDTEAFF.

This clonotype was observed a few times. The rearrangement joins TRBV5-6 to TRBJ2-6; no reliable D call. The V end was cut by 3 bases, the J end by 4 bases, with 11 bases between. CDR1 and CDR2 from the germline V gene are SGHDT and YYEEEE. CDR3 size: 15 residues. The DNA for the CDR3 is TGTGCCAGCAGCTCTTCGGGTCTCGGGGCCAACGTCCTGACTTTC. Amino acids: CASSSSGLGANVLTF.

The chain carries TRBV18 and TRBJ2-7, with no clear D. Germline V gene data show CDR1 as KGHSH and CDR2 as LQKENI. This CDR3 has 13 residues. The V and J ends lost 4 bases and 6 bases respectively, with 13 bases between them. The CDR3 bases are TGTGCCAGCTCACGAGCCTTTGGCTCCGAGCAGTACTTC. The encoded protein is CASSRAFGSEQYF. Complete variable domain (other parts from reference TRBV18 and TRBJ2-7): NAGVMQNPRHLVRRRGQEARLRCSPMKGHSHVYWYRQLPEEGLKFMVYLQKENIIDESGMPKERFSAEFPKEGPSILRIQQVVRGDSAAYFCASSRAFGSEQYFGPGTRLTVT.

This clonotype was recorded many times. The chain has TRBV28 and TRBJ2-1; tentatively, D is TRBD1 (6 bases). The V gene lost 10 bases and the J gene lost 14 bases, with 18 bases spanning the gap. The germline V gene has CDR1 MDHEN and CDR2 SYDVKM. The CDR3 runs 11 residues. CDR3 in DNA: TGTGCCATCTCCCAGGGGTTTCTAAAGTTCTTC. Its translation: CAISQGFLKFF.

This clonotype has at least ten counts. The CDR3 protein is CASSPREGYEQYF. The DNA of the CDR3 is TGTGCCAGCAGCCCCCGAGAGGGCTACGAGCAGTACTTC. The chain joins TRBV7-2 to TRBJ2-7; tentative D call: TRBD2 (5 bases). The CDR3 contains 13 residues. Germline assignment: CDR1 SGHTA and CDR2 FQGNSA. Trimming shortened V by 5 bases and J by 3 bases, and 11 bases separated the two germline ends.

The J gene is TRBJ2-1, the V gene TRBV20-1, with D perhaps given as TRBD1 or TRBD2 (7 bases each). Germline V gives CDR1 DFQATT, CDR2 SNEGSKA (reference sequence). The CDR3 sequence is 15 residues long. The V and J ends lost 1 base and 4 bases respectively, with 14 bases between them. This CDR3 reads CSARGEGAQYNEQFF. In nucleotides, the CDR3 is TGCAGTGCTAGAGGGGAGGGGGCCCAGTACAATGAGCAGTTCTTC.

This chain joins TRBV20-1 and TRBJ1-2; 8 bases align to TRBD1. From germline, CDR1 is DFQATT and CDR2 SNEGSKA (reference sequence). This CDR3 is 15 amino acids long. Trimming took 4 bases from V and 4 from J; bases not matched to a gene: 11. The DNA of the CDR3 is TGCAGTGCTAACACCCTGATTACAGGGGGCTATGGCTACACCTTC. This gives the protein CSANTLITGGYGYTF.

This clonotype was detected a few times. The rearrangement uses TRBV10-3 and TRBJ2-7; D perhaps matches TRBD1 (6 bases). This CDR3 region has 13 residues. Trimming removed 7 bases at V and 2 bases at J, with 12 bases between. Per the germline V gene, CDR1 is ENHRY and CDR2 is SYGVKD. The CDR3, as DNA: TGTGCCATCATGTGGGACAACACCTACGAGCAGTACTTC. The encoded protein is CAIMWDNTYEQYF.

This clonotype was counted a single time. The chain is built from TRBV24-1 and TRBJ2-1; 8 bases are shared with TRBD1. After removal of 1 base from V and 0 bases from J, the junction contained 10 bases not matched to a gene. The CDR3 covers 19 residues. Germline V CDR1 and CDR2: KGHDR, SFDVKD. The CDR3 sequence: CATSDLAVGQGASYNEQFF. The CDR3 nucleotides read TGTGCCACCAGTGATTTAGCGGTTGGTCAGGGGGCCTCCTACAATGAGCAGTTCTTC.

This clonotype came up many times. The chain links TRBV7-6 to TRBJ1-1; D is perhaps TRBD1 (5 bases). V shed 3 bases and J shed 5 bases, with 16 bases lying between them. CDR3 size: 15 residues. The germline gives CDR1 SGHVS, CDR2 FNYEAQ. The CDR3: CASSFLQGGETEAFF. DNA for the CDR3: TGTGCCAGCAGCTTCTTGCAGGGAGGAGAGACTGAAGCTTTCTTT.

This sequence joins TRBV2 and TRBJ1-1; D is perhaps TRBD1 (5 bases). CDR3 length equals 13 residues. Trimming took off 7 bases at V and 0 bases at J, with 9 bases between the two ends. Looked up from germline, CDR1 is SNHLY and CDR2 is FYNNEI. CDR3 sequence: CASIQGLNTEAFF. Written as DNA, the CDR3 is TGTGCCAGCATCCAGGGACTGAACACTGAAGCTTTCTTT.